Below are 26 T cell receptor beta chains sequenced from a single sample in a study of OX40 agonist ivuxolimab in advanced cancers. TCRdb's table, derived via immunoSEQ multiplex PCR, lists solely in-frame clones and lacks some. The sample records roughly 72,000 clones, 80% to 90% being singletons. Sequenced material: CD4+ or CD8+ T cells sorted from blood, taken in a trial of the OX40 agonist ivuxolimab. These receptors were collected from an adult with an advanced solid tumor such as melanoma, head and neck, liver or kidney cancer.

The J gene is TRBJ2-7, the V gene TRBV28; D is undetermined. With 11 bases removed from V and 3 bases from J, the gap between germline ends came to 11 bases. The germline gives CDR1 MDHEN, CDR2 SYDVKM. CDR3 length: 11 residues. DNA of the CDR3: TGTGCCCCCGACACAGTCTACGAGCAGTACTTC. Amino acid sequence: CAPDTVYEQYF.

The chain joins TRBV9 to TRBJ1-5; 9 positions match TRBD1. Germline V gene data show CDR1 as SGDLS and CDR2 as YYNGEE. Trimming cost V 0 bases and J 4 bases; bases outside gene matches: 2. CDR3 length equals 15 residues. DNA of the CDR3: TGTGCCAGCAGCGTAGGAGGACAGGGGAATCAGCCCCAGCATTTT. It is translated as CASSVGGQGNQPQHF.

This sequence joins TRBV5-1 and TRBJ2-7; D not resolved. CDR3 length: 12 residues. The germline CDR1 and CDR2 sequences are SGHRS and YFSETQ. V lost 0 bases to trimming and J lost 7 bases, with 8 bases between them. The CDR3 loop is CASSLGHREQYF. The CDR3 DNA follows: TGCGCCAGCAGCTTGGGACACCGAGAGCAGTACTTC. Full variable domain (rest looked up from reference TRBV5-1 and TRBJ2-7): KAGVTQTPRYLIKTRGQQVTLSCSPISGHRSVSWYQQTPGQGLQFLFEYFSETQRNKGNFPGRFSGRQFSNSRSEMNVSTLELGDSALYLCASSLGHREQYFGPGTRLTVT.

V and J are TRBV28 and TRBJ2-7, with D perhaps matching TRBD1 or TRBD2 (5 bases each). The CDR3 covers 12 residues. Germline V gives CDR1 MDHEN, CDR2 SYDVKM. Trimming cost V 7 bases and J 1 base, with 8 bases left between them. For the CDR3, the DNA is TGTGCCAGCAACGGGGCTTCCTACGAGCAGTACTTC. This codes for CASNGASYEQYF. Full variable domain (remainder filled in from reference TRBV28 and TRBJ2-7): DVKVTQSSRYLVKRTGEKVFLECVQDMDHENMFWYRQDPGLGLRLIYFSYDVKMKEKGDIPEGYSVSREKKERFSLILESASTNQTSMYLCASNGASYEQYFGPGTRLTVT.

The chain combines TRBV5-1 with TRBJ2-1; 7 bases align to TRBD1. CDR3 size: 14 residues. V trimming: 6 bases; J trimming: 13 bases; junction bases outside the gene matches: 16. The V gene's germline CDR1 is SGHRS and CDR2 YFSETQ. CDR3 in amino acids: CASKGDSNTMSQFF. In DNA, the CDR3 is TGCGCCAGCAAGGGGGACAGCAACACAATGAGCCAGTTCTTC.

The rearrangement joins TRBV23-1 to TRBJ2-7; 9 bases fit TRBD1. TRBV23-1 is treated as an ORF (open reading frame) with a function not yet certain. The V gene end was trimmed by 10 bases and the J gene end by 6 bases; junction bases not matched to a gene: 13. The CDR3 is 14 residues long. CDR3 sequence: CATMRGTGNCEQYF. The CDR3 DNA reads TGCGCCACGATGAGAGGGACAGGGAACTGCGAGCAGTACTTC.

The chain has TRBV18 and TRBJ1-5; D ambiguous. V lost 0 bases to trimming and J lost 4 bases, with 10 bases between them. The CDR3 contains 15 residues. CDR1 KGHSH and CDR2 LQKENI come from the germline V gene. CDR3 amino acids: CASSPPEQRNQPQHF. The CDR3 DNA sequence: TGTGCCAGCTCACCACCGGAACAGAGGAATCAGCCCCAGCATTTT.

V and J are TRBV5-1 and TRBJ1-6; D might be TRBD1 (5 bases). The V and J ends lost 0 bases and 9 bases respectively, with 10 bases between them. From germline, CDR1 is SGHRS and CDR2 YFSETQ. The CDR3 is made up of 14 amino acids. The CDR3 nucleotides are TGCGCCAGCAGCTTGGTAGAGGGGAGTTCACCCCTCCACTTT. Encoded protein: CASSLVEGSSPLHF.

The V and J genes are TRBV6-5 and TRBJ2-5, with 8 bases that match TRBD1. The DNA end lines up better with TRBJ2-7; the J call may be wrong. Germline CDR1 reads MNHEY; CDR2 reads SVGAGI. The CDR3 is made up of 14 amino acids. The chain's CDR3 is CASIGGQDPYEQYF. CDR3 in DNA: TGTGCCAGCATTGGGGGACAGGACCCCTACGAGCAGTACTTC.

This clone came up once. The V call is TRBV6-1, the J call TRBJ1-6; unclear D gene. The CDR3 length is 13 residues. Trimming removed 2 bases at V and 6 bases at J, with 5 bases between. CDR1 is MNHNS, CDR2 SASEGT, per germline. Here the CDR3 reads CASSESSNSPLHF. The CDR3 DNA reads as TGTGCCAGCAGTGAATCCAGTAATTCACCCCTCCACTTT.

The chain employs TRBV2 and TRBJ2-7, with D maybe TRBD1 (5 bases). Germline CDR1 and CDR2: SNHLY and FYNNEI. V was cut by 5 bases and J by 0 bases, with 8 bases left in between. The CDR3 extends over 13 amino acids. The CDR3 protein is CASSIRVSYEQYF. CDR3 DNA: TGTGCCAGCAGTATCAGGGTCTCCTACGAGCAGTACTTC.

This chain connects TRBV6-5 to TRBJ1-2; a possible D gene is TRBD1 (6 bases). CDR1 MNHEY and CDR2 SVGAGI come from the germline V gene. The germline V and J ends were trimmed by 3 bases and 0 bases, with 11 bases remaining between them. This CDR3 has 15 amino acids. CDR3 in DNA: TGTGCCAGCAGTTATTTCGACAGGACTAACTATGGCTACACCTTC. It translates to CASSYFDRTNYGYTF.

The CDR3: CASSGGLAGDTSYEQYF. The CDR3 DNA follows: TGCGCCAGCAGCGGGGGACTAGCGGGAGACACCTCCTACGAGCAGTACTTC. The chain has TRBV5-1 and TRBJ2-7; 14 bases agree with TRBD2. The CDR3 is made up of 17 amino acids. Trimming removed 4 bases from V and 0 bases from J; junction bases left unmatched: 6. Germline V gene sequence: CDR1 SGHRS, CDR2 YFSETQ.

The chain has TRBV18 and TRBJ1-2; TRBD1 matches 7 bases. The CDR3 is 14 amino acids. V shed 5 bases, J shed 4 bases, and the junction held 7 bases outside the gene matches. Looked up from germline, CDR1 is KGHSH and CDR2 is LQKENI. The DNA of the CDR3 is TGTGCCAGCTCATCCGAAACAGGGGTCTATGGCTACACCTTC. The encoded protein is CASSSETGVYGYTF. Looking up the rest from reference TRBV18 and TRBJ1-2 gives the full variable domain: NAGVMQNPRHLVRRRGQEARLRCSPMKGHSHVYWYRQLPEEGLKFMVYLQKENIIDESGMPKERFSAEFPKEGPSILRIQQVVRGDSAAYFCASSSETGVYGYTFGSGTRLTVV.

V usage is TRBV28 and J usage is TRBJ2-5, with TRBD1 matching 7 bases. Germline CDR1 MDHEN, CDR2 SYDVKM. J gave up 1 base and V 2 bases, and 10 bases lay outside the gene matches. This CDR3 is 17 amino acids long. The CDR3 sequence is CASSLTGASLTQETQYF. In DNA form, the CDR3 reads TGTGCCAGCAGTTTAACAGGGGCAAGTTTGACCCAAGAGACCCAGTACTTC.

The genes are TRBV5-1 and TRBJ2-1, with a possible D match to TRBD2 (6 bases). Trimming left V 0 bases short and J 7 bases short, with 23 bases between. Germline lookup yields CDR1 SGHRS and CDR2 YFSETQ. This CDR3 has 18 amino acids. The CDR3 bases are TGCGCCAGCAGCTTGGCCAATGCGGGATTACTATTGGGGAATGAGCAGTTCTTC. It encodes CASSLANAGLLLGNEQFF.

This sequence joins TRBV9 and TRBJ2-7; 7 nucleotides match TRBD2. J gave up 0 bases and V 4 bases, and 13 bases lay outside the gene matches. This CDR3 comprises 17 residues. Germline V gene data show CDR1 as SGDLS and CDR2 as YYNGEE. CDR3 DNA: TGTGCCAGCAGCCCCAGTAGGTATAGCGGGCGCTCCTACGAGCAGTACTTC. As protein: CASSPSRYSGRSYEQYF.

V and J are TRBV18 and TRBJ2-6; 10 nucleotides align to TRBD1. V lost 4 bases, J lost 4 bases, and 10 bases stayed unmatched. This CDR3 has 18 residues. CDR1 and CDR2 from the germline V gene are KGHSH and LQKENI. CDR3: CASSHRQGANPGANVLTF. The CDR3 bases are TGTGCCAGCTCACACCGACAGGGGGCTAATCCCGGGGCCAACGTCCTGACTTTC.

This clone has a single count. The V gene is TRBV5-1, the J gene TRBJ2-1; D unclear. In germline, CDR1 is SGHRS, CDR2 YFSETQ. This CDR3 is 11 amino acids long. V shed 1 base and J shed 12 bases, with 8 bases lying between them. The CDR3 here is CASSLMGGQFF. For the CDR3, the DNA is TGCGCCAGCAGCTTGATGGGTGGGCAGTTCTTC. Combining the CDR3 with reference TRBV5-1 and TRBJ2-1 gives the whole variable domain KAGVTQTPRYLIKTRGQQVTLSCSPISGHRSVSWYQQTPGQGLQFLFEYFSETQRNKGNFPGRFSGRQFSNSRSEMNVSTLELGDSALYLCASSLMGGQFFGPGTRLTVL.

The rearrangement uses TRBV6-1 and TRBJ2-7, with 7 bases aligning to TRBD1. CDR3 length: 13 amino acids. Germline-derived CDR1 and CDR2 are MNHNS and SASEGT. V lost 7 bases to trimming and J lost 1 base; unmatched junction nucleotides: 4. The DNA for the CDR3 is TGTGCCAGCAAGAGACAGGGATCCTACGAGCAGTACTTC. Translation: CASKRQGSYEQYF.

This clone was seen a single time. This chain connects TRBV27 to TRBJ2-7; 8 bases match TRBD2. The germline CDR1 and CDR2 sequences are MNHEY and SMNVEV (reference sequence). V lost 7 bases, J lost 5 bases, and 10 bases stayed unmatched. The CDR3 spans 14 residues. The CDR3 sequence: CASKRAGGPHEQYF. The CDR3 DNA sequence: TGTGCCAGCAAAAGGGCGGGAGGACCCCACGAGCAGTACTTC.

V gene TRBV6-1 combines with J gene TRBJ2-5, with 9 nucleotides matching TRBD1. This CDR3 spans 13 amino acids. The trim removed 11 bases at V and 2 bases at J, leaving 6 bases unmatched. Germline V gene sequence: CDR1 MNHNS, CDR2 SASEGT. This CDR3 reads CASTDRGQETQYF. CDR3 nucleotides: TGTGCCTCAACGGACAGGGGACAAGAGACCCAGTACTTC.

The chain carries TRBV18 and TRBJ2-3; D is uncertain. The V gene's germline CDR1 is KGHSH and CDR2 LQKENI. Trimming stripped 1 base from V and 3 bases from J, with 8 bases between. This CDR3 contains 14 residues. Here the CDR3 reads CASSPRSMTDTQYF. CDR3 nucleotide sequence: TGTGCCAGCTCACCACGGTCAATGACAGATACGCAGTATTTT.

The CDR3, as DNA: TGTGCCAGCAGCGTAGATACGGGAACCACAGATACGCAGTATTTT. This sequence encodes CASSVDTGTTDTQYF. This chain joins TRBV9 and TRBJ2-3, with TRBD2 as a possible D gene (5 bases). Germline V gene sequence: CDR1 SGDLS, CDR2 YYNGEE. The CDR3 consists of 15 residues. The V and J ends lost 0 bases and 2 bases respectively, with 10 bases between them. The full variable domain, in which reference TRBV9 and TRBJ2-3 provide the parts outside the CDR3, is DSGVTQTPKHLITATGQRVTLRCSPRSGDLSVYWYQQSLDQGLQFLIQYYNGEERAKGNILERFSAQQFPDLHSELNLSSLELGDSALYFCASSVDTGTTDTQYFGPGTRLTVL.

The gene calls are TRBV4-2 and TRBJ2-7; 8 bases agree with TRBD1. V shed 0 bases, J shed 1 base, and the junction held 2 bases outside the gene matches. Germline loops: CDR1 LGHNA, CDR2 YNFKEQ. This CDR3 comprises 15 residues. CDR3 protein: CASSQEGQDSYEQYF. In DNA form, the CDR3 reads TGTGCCAGCAGCCAAGAGGGACAGGATTCCTACGAGCAGTACTTC.

V usage is TRBV5-1 and J usage is TRBJ2-3; possibly TRBD1 for D (7 bases). The CDR3 contains 15 residues. From germline, CDR1 is SGHRS and CDR2 YFSETQ. Trimming removed 0 bases from V and 4 bases from J, with 12 bases in between. CDR3 nucleotides: TGCGCCAGCAGCTTGGGGACAGGAGGGGCAGATACGCAGTATTTT. It encodes CASSLGTGGADTQYF.